This entry lists 30 T cell receptor beta chains sequenced from one sample in a study of blood T cells in healthy people across ages. Primers used in a second PCR of roughly 6 to 12 cycles were a sample-barcoded 5' primer and a J-beta primer mix. TCRdb fed the 5' RACE reads into MiXCR, producing one record per CDR3 protein. The sample records 1.5 million to 2 million distinct CDR3 sequences, 30% to 35% being singletons. Material for sequencing was blood. The receptors shown here come from a woman aged 25 to 39 in good health.

In this sample, this clonotype turned up a few times. The chain links TRBV4-2 to TRBJ2-1; D possibly corresponds to TRBD2 (6 bases). V lost 1 base, J lost 8 bases, and 12 bases lay in between. The germline V gene encodes CDR1 LGHNA and CDR2 YNFKEQ. The CDR3 totals 14 residues. Written as DNA, the CDR3 is TGTGCCAGCAGCCAAGTTAGGTCGGGGGATGAGCAGTTCTTC. Translation: CASSQVRSGDEQFF.

This clonotype turned up a few times. The DNA for the CDR3 is TGCGCCAGCAGCCAAGGGGGGGGACAGGGAGGATATGGCTACACCTTC. Translation: CASSQGGGQGGYGYTF. The chain employs TRBV4-1 and TRBJ1-2; 9 bases agree with TRBD1. Germline V CDR1 and CDR2: MGHRA, YSYEKL. CDR3 length equals 16 residues. The J segment lost 5 bases and the V segment lost 1 base, leaving 8 bases of the junction unmatched.

V and J are TRBV28 and TRBJ2-1, with a tentative D call TRBD1 (5 bases). The V gene lost 7 bases and the J gene lost 5 bases, with 21 bases spanning the gap. This CDR3 region has 16 residues. The germline V gene encodes CDR1 MDHEN and CDR2 SYDVKM. The CDR3 nucleotides are TGTGCCAGCAAACCTGAAGGGGCATTGTACCACAATGAGCAGTTCTTC. It translates to CASKPEGALYHNEQFF.

Concerning this clonotype itself: One junction end disagrees with the germline gene, perhaps due to a read error. This sequence joins TRBV11-2 and TRBJ2-4, with D possibly TRBD1 on 6 matching bases. The CDR3 length is 17 residues. Germline assignment: CDR1 SGHAT and CDR2 FQNNGV. The CDR3 DNA sequence: TGTGCCGGCAGCACCAGCTCAGGGGTAGCGGCCAAAAACATTCAGTACTTC. Its protein product is CAGSTSSGVAAKNIQYF.

The table lists this clonotype with a few counts. The chain is built from TRBV2 and TRBJ2-1; D possibly corresponds to TRBD2 (5 bases). Germline V gene data show CDR1 as SNHLY and CDR2 as FYNNEI. The CDR3 covers 13 residues. Deletions cut 6 bases from V and 1 base from J, with 7 bases between. Here the CDR3 DNA reads TGTGCCAGCAGGAGGGAATCCTACAATGAGCAGTTCTTC. It translates to CASRRESYNEQFF.

The DNA of the CDR3 is TGTGCCAGCAGTTTACCCCGGACAGGCTCCGGTGACGCAAGTAACAATGAGCAGTTCTTC. This sequence encodes CASSLPRTGSGDASNNEQFF. The chain has TRBV27 and TRBJ2-1; 7 nucleotides line up with TRBD1. The CDR3 consists of 20 residues. Trimming at V came to 2 bases and at J to 5 bases, leaving 21 bases not matched to a gene. Looked up from germline, CDR1 is MNHEY and CDR2 is SMNVEV (reference sequence).

This clonotype was counted a few times. The V call is TRBV7-6, the J call TRBJ2-7; 9 bases align to TRBD1. This CDR3 has 14 amino acids. CDR1 and CDR2 (germline): SGHVS, FNYEAQ. Germline trimming cut 4 bases from V and 3 bases from J; bases unmatched to any gene: 4. DNA for the CDR3: TGTGCCAGCAGCTGGGCGGGACAGGGCTACGAGCAGTACTTC. It translates to CASSWAGQGYEQYF.

This chain connects TRBV7-3 to TRBJ1-5; 9 nucleotides agree with TRBD1. Germline V gene sequence: CDR1 SGHTA, CDR2 FQGTGA. V shed 4 bases, J shed 1 base, and the junction held 2 bases outside the gene matches. The CDR3 is made up of 15 amino acids. The CDR3 region has the DNA TGTGCCAGCAGCTACGACAGGGGGAGCAATCAGCCCCAGCATTTT. The encoded protein is CASSYDRGSNQPQHF.

The sample holds a few counts of this clonotype. CDR3 DNA sequence: TGTGCCAGCAGCCGAAACAGGGGGCAGGACGAGCAGTACTTC. Its translation: CASSRNRGQDEQYF. The chain couples TRBV7-6 to TRBJ2-5, with 9 positions matching TRBD1. The DNA end is more similar to TRBJ2-7, so the J call may be wrong. Germline V CDR1 and CDR2: SGHVS, FNYEAQ. The CDR3 covers 14 residues.

With regard to this clonotype: One junction end disagrees with the germline gene, perhaps due to a read error. The V gene is TRBV6-4, the J gene TRBJ2-2; the match to TRBD1 covers 7 bases. Germline CDR1 is MRHNA and CDR2 is SNTAGT. This CDR3 is 14 amino acids long. This CDR3 reads CASSDRGHPGERFF. DNA for the CDR3: TGTGCCAGCAGTGACAGGGGGCATCCCGGGGAGCGGTTTTTT.

This chain uses TRBV4-1 with TRBJ2-3, with D tentatively TRBD2 (5 bases). This CDR3 region has 17 residues. The germline CDR1 and CDR2 sequences are MGHRA and YSYEKL. V gave up 4 bases and J gave up 0 bases, with 17 bases separating them. This CDR3 reads CASSPSLWGASTDTQYF. CDR3 DNA sequence: TGCGCCAGCAGCCCATCCCTTTGGGGAGCTAGCACAGATACGCAGTATTTT.

The chain couples TRBV24-1 to TRBJ2-1; 8 nucleotides agree with TRBD2. CDR3 length: 22 amino acids. Losses at the gene ends were 2 bases for V and 0 bases for J; bases not matched to a gene: 20. Germline V gives CDR1 KGHDR, CDR2 SFDVKD. For the CDR3, the DNA is TGTGCCACCAGTGATTCCCCCCAGACTAGCGAGGGGTGGGTAAGCTCCTACAATGAGCAGTTCTTC. Translation: CATSDSPQTSEGWVSSYNEQFF.

This clonotype has only one observation. The chain combines TRBV7-9 with TRBJ1-5; perhaps TRBD1 as D (6 bases). CDR1 SEHNR and CDR2 FQNEAQ come from the germline V gene (reference sequence). V dropped 5 bases and J dropped 0 bases, with 17 bases sitting between them. This CDR3 is built from 17 residues. As DNA, the CDR3 is TGTGCCAGCAGCCCCGCGGGGGGGCGGGGTAGCAATCAGCCCCAGCATTTT. Encoded protein: CASSPAGGRGSNQPQHF. The whole variable domain, filled in from reference TRBV7-9 and TRBJ1-5, reads DTGVSQNPRHKITKRGQNVTFRCDPISEHNRLYWYRQTLGQGPEFLTYFQNEAQLEKSRLLSDRFSAERPKGSFSTLEIQRTEQGDSAMYLCASSPAGGRGSNQPQHFGDGTRLSIL.

This clonotype was seen more than once but under ten times. The rearrangement uses TRBV25-1 and TRBJ2-6, with unresolved D. The CDR3 consists of 14 residues. CDR1 and CDR2 (germline): MGHDK, SYGVNS. Trimming cost V 4 bases and J 4 bases, with 8 bases left between them. CDR3 nucleotides: TGTGCCAGCAGTGCCATGGTGGGGGCCAACGTCCTGACTTTC. This translates into CASSAMVGANVLTF.

This clonotype showed up just a few times. DNA for the CDR3: TGTGCCAGCAGCCCTCCTTCTAACTATGGCTACACCTTC. Its protein is CASSPPSNYGYTF. The chain couples TRBV7-9 to TRBJ1-2, with D unresolved. V dropped 5 bases and J dropped 0 bases, with 7 bases sitting between them. CDR1 is SEHNR, CDR2 FQNEAQ, per germline (reference sequence). This CDR3 is 13 amino acids long.

This clonotype turned up a few times. V and J are TRBV10-3 and TRBJ2-5; no firm D call. V lost 11 bases, J lost 11 bases, and 18 bases lay in between. Germline CDR1 reads ENHRY; CDR2 reads SYGVKD. The CDR3 has 11 residues. The CDR3 nucleotides are TGTGCCTCCCAGGCAGCGACTGAGCAGTACTTC. This encodes CASQAATEQYF.

This clonotype appeared many times. The rearrangement links TRBV11-2 to TRBJ2-7, with 7 nucleotides matching TRBD1. V lost 0 bases and J lost 5; bases outside the gene matches: 4. The CDR3 runs to 14 residues. Germline V gene data show CDR1 as SGHAT and CDR2 as FQNNGV. In DNA, the CDR3 is TGTGCCAGCAGCTTAGAAGGGGGCGTAAACGAGCAGTACTTC. It is translated as CASSLEGGVNEQYF.

This clonotype showed up many times. This chain uses TRBV7-9 with TRBJ1-4, with unresolved D. The CDR3 is made up of 14 amino acids. V was clipped by 3 bases and J by 0 bases, with 5 bases between them. Germline V CDR1 and CDR2: SEHNR, FQNEAQ (reference sequence). CDR3 in DNA: TGTGCCAGCAGCTTGGATGCAACTAATGAAAAACTGTTTTTT. Protein: CASSLDATNEKLFF.

This clonotype appeared once. V and J are TRBV5-5 and TRBJ1-1, with D perhaps matching TRBD1 (6 bases). The CDR3 contains 13 residues. V was pared by 3 bases and J by 6 bases, with 12 bases between. CDR1 and CDR2 (germline): SGHKS, YYEKEE (reference sequence). The CDR3 nucleotides are TGTGCCAGCAGCTGGGGGCAGGGGTCTGAAGCTTTCTTT. Its translation is CASSWGQGSEAFF.

This sequence joins TRBV9 and TRBJ2-1; tentatively, D is TRBD1 (6 bases). The CDR3 is made up of 14 amino acids. The V end was cut by 2 bases, the J end by 7 bases, with 13 bases between. The germline gives CDR1 SGDLS, CDR2 YYNGEE. The CDR3: CASSVGQGRNEQFF. CDR3 nucleotides: TGTGCCAGCAGCGTTGGCCAGGGGAGAAATGAGCAGTTCTTC.

The V call is TRBV2, the J call TRBJ1-2; TRBD1 matches at 11 bases. Germline V lookup: CDR1 SNHLY, CDR2 FYNNEI. V was pared by 6 bases and J by 8 bases, with 11 bases of the junction left unmatched. CDR3 length equals 15 residues. This chain's CDR3 is CASSPGQGATGGYTF. CDR3 coding DNA: TGTGCCAGCAGCCCCGGACAGGGGGCGACGGGGGGCTACACCTTC.

This clonotype came up a few times. The J gene is TRBJ2-3, the V gene TRBV29-1; tentative D call: TRBD2 (6 bases). The CDR3 has 13 amino acids. Germline V CDR1 and CDR2: SQVTM, ANQGSEA. V lost 3 bases and J lost 1, with 8 bases in between. DNA for the CDR3: TGCAGCGTTGAGCCTAGCGGCACAGATACGCAGTATTTT. Residues: CSVEPSGTDTQYF.

This clonotype came up a few times. This rearrangement joins TRBV7-9 to TRBJ2-5; D remains unclear. Per germline, CDR1 SEHNR and CDR2 FQNEAQ (reference sequence). The length of the CDR3 is 14 residues. The V gene lost 3 bases and the J gene lost 4 bases, with 12 bases spanning the gap. The CDR3 sequence is CASSFEAAVETQYF. For the CDR3, the DNA is TGTGCCAGCAGCTTTGAGGCAGCAGTAGAGACCCAGTACTTC.

This clonotype was seen a few times. The rearrangement uses TRBV28 and TRBJ1-2, with D maybe TRBD1 (6 bases). From germline, CDR1 is MDHEN and CDR2 SYDVKM. Between the trimmed V and J ends, which lost 5 bases and 4 bases, there was a span of 29 bases. This CDR3 contains 19 residues. DNA for the CDR3: TGTGCCAGCAGTCCTTACTCCGGGACACGAGTAATGAAGTTCTATGGCTACACCTTC. The encoded protein is CASSPYSGTRVMKFYGYTF.

This clonotype was detected ten times or more. The chain couples TRBV6-2 or TRBV6-3 to TRBJ2-3; D is uncertain. The germline gives CDR1 MNHEY, CDR2 SVGEGT. The CDR3 consists of 12 residues. V shed 6 bases and J shed 2 bases, with 6 bases lying between them. CDR3 residues: CASSYPTDTQYF. The CDR3 coding sequence is TGTGCCAGCAGCTACCCCACAGATACGCAGTATTTT.

In its sample, this clonotype was seen a few times. The CDR3 reads CATSDLRGKGFYGYTF. In nucleotides, the CDR3 is TGTGCCACCAGTGATTTGAGGGGAAAAGGGTTTTATGGCTACACCTTC. The chain couples TRBV24-1 to TRBJ1-2; possible D gene TRBD1, 5 bases. Per the germline V gene, CDR1 is KGHDR and CDR2 is SFDVKD. The V gene lost 0 bases and the J gene lost 5 bases, with 15 bases spanning the gap. This CDR3 contains 16 residues.

The V and J genes are TRBV7-2 and TRBJ2-1; 10 bases match TRBD2. Trimming took 6 bases from V and 8 from J; bases not matched to a gene: 10. The CDR3 runs to 15 residues. CDR1 SGHTA and CDR2 FQGNSA come from the germline V gene. CDR3 sequence reads: CASSSMSGGAYEQFF. The CDR3 DNA reads TGTGCCAGCAGTTCAATGAGCGGGGGGGCATATGAGCAGTTCTTC.

The rearrangement uses TRBV20-1 and TRBJ1-6; 7 bases fit TRBD1. The CDR3 loop spans 15 amino acids. V lost 2 bases, J lost 10 bases, and 11 bases stayed unmatched. From germline, CDR1 is DFQATT and CDR2 SNEGSKA (reference sequence). The CDR3 sequence: CSARQNTGDGSPLHF. CDR3 bases: TGCAGTGCTAGACAAAACACAGGGGATGGATCACCCCTCCACTTT.

This clonotype came up many times. This chain connects TRBV28 to TRBJ2-3; 11 bases line up with TRBD2. The CDR3 is 18 residues long. The J segment lost 6 bases and the V segment lost 4 bases, leaving 15 bases of the junction unmatched. In germline, CDR1 is MDHEN, CDR2 SYDVKM. DNA for the CDR3: TGTGCCAGCAGTTCCATCGAGGCTAGCGGGAGGACCAGGGATACGCAGTATTTT. It codes for CASSSIEASGRTRDTQYF.

The J gene is TRBJ2-1, the V gene TRBV25-1; possible D gene TRBD2, 6 bases. Deletions cut 5 bases from V and 9 bases from J, with 20 bases between. The CDR3 loop spans 15 amino acids. Per germline, CDR1 MGHDK and CDR2 SYGVNS. The CDR3 spells CASSPPAGMGGEQFF. DNA of the CDR3: TGTGCCAGCAGTCCCCCCGCAGGGATGGGGGGTGAGCAGTTCTTC.